The clone carrying this TCR beta chain was counted a few times. No antigen is known for it. The CDR3 end lies 3 residues beyond the end of the read and is filled in from the germline J gene. The CDR3 has 15 amino acids. Germline CDR1 KGHSH, CDR2 LQKENI. The V end lost 6 bases, the J end lost 0 bases, and 9 bases lay between the germline ends. Control and CVID samples contributed equal amounts of genomic DNA. TCRdb's copy holds only in-frame clones and misses some; the assay was immunoSEQ multiplex PCR. This sample carries fewer than 35,000 clones, none of them present only once. The sample originates from a study of T cell clonality in common variable immunodeficiency. Study observations and caveats: Compared with healthy controls, CVID subjects showed increased TCRbeta clonality, mostly in about a third. Fewer TCRbeta clones were shared among CVID subjects than controls. In common variable immunodeficiency, TCR beta chains reportedly carried fewer deletions and N-nucleotide insertions.

This TCR came from a human donor with common variable immunodeficiency. Sequences were obtained from peripheral blood mononuclear cells. The rearrangement uses TRBV18 and TRBJ1-6; the D is unclear. Incomplete CDR3 DNA: TGTGCCAGCTCTGTCGCGAGCTCCTATAATTCACCC. This encodes CASSVASSYNSP. The whole CDR3 protein is CASSVASSYNSPLHF.